The 12 T cell receptor beta chains reported below all come from one sample, sequenced in a study of blood T cell repertoires in COVID-19 (dated by TCRdb to 2020 to 2021). To prepare the library, the immunoSEQ multiplex PCR assay was applied. The table comes from immuneACCESS by way of TCRdb, which keeps in-frame sequences with V and J called. Part of the clones is missing from these tables; in studies checked, under half for an unresolved V gene and the rest for unknown reasons. The sample yields tens of thousands of clones; roughly 80% were counted once. The ten largest account for roughly 7.4% of the sample. The sequenced material came from peripheral blood. Receptors originate from a woman in her sixties with acute or convalescent COVID-19.

The CDR3 spells CASSLAGGYEQYF. CDR3 nucleotide sequence: TGTGCCAGCAGTCTAGCGGGGGGTTACGAGCAGTACTTC. The chain combines TRBV25-1 with TRBJ2-7, with 11 bases lining up with TRBD2. The germline gives CDR1 MGHDK, CDR2 SYGVNS. The CDR3 is 13 residues long. The J segment lost 4 bases and the V segment lost 5 bases, leaving 1 base of the junction unmatched.

The CDR3 DNA reads as TGTGCCGCCGGGGGACAGGGGAACACTGAAGCTTTCTTT. Protein sequence: CAAGGQGNTEAFF. V usage is TRBV10-3 and J usage is TRBJ1-1, with 9 bases lining up with TRBD1. Unmatched junction bases numbered 5, after V lost 11 bases and J lost 1 base. Per germline, CDR1 ENHRY and CDR2 SYGVKD. The CDR3 loop spans 13 amino acids.

This chain connects TRBV30 to TRBJ1-4, with 7 bases lining up with TRBD1. This CDR3 region has 13 residues. Germline CDR1 and CDR2: GTSNPN and SVGIG (reference sequence). V shed 8 bases and J 4 bases; nucleotides not matched to a gene: 7. The CDR3 coding sequence is TGTGCCGGTACCGGGACAGATAATGAAAAACTGTTTTTT. It codes for CAGTGTDNEKLFF.

The chain employs TRBV7-2 and TRBJ2-3, with TRBD2 matching over 8 bases. Germline values: CDR1 SGHTA, CDR2 FQGNSA. Losses at the gene ends were 1 base for V and 1 base for J; bases not matched to a gene: 4. CDR3 size: 16 residues. The CDR3 nucleotides are TGTGCCAGCAGCTTAGGGCCAGCGGGGGGCACAGATACGCAGTATTTT. Translation gives CASSLGPAGGTDTQYF.

V is TRBV19 and J is TRBJ2-6; D not resolved. This CDR3 spans 15 amino acids. V was pared by 5 bases and J by 0 bases, with 8 bases between. The germline gives CDR1 LNHDA, CDR2 SQIVND (reference sequence). CDR3 residues: CASSLVYSGANVLTF. CDR3 DNA: TGTGCCAGTAGTCTGGTCTACTCTGGGGCCAACGTCCTGACTTTC.

The V gene is TRBV30, the J gene TRBJ1-2, with TRBD1 as a possible D gene (5 bases). The CDR3 runs 13 residues. Germline V gives CDR1 GTSNPN, CDR2 SVGIG (reference sequence). Trimming removed 3 bases at V and 4 bases at J, with 12 bases between. Written as DNA, the CDR3 is TGTGCCTGGAGCAGGGAGGTCGGCTATGGCTACACCTTC. Translated: CAWSREVGYGYTF.

The chain couples TRBV6-5 to TRBJ2-5; D remains ambiguous. Between the trimmed V and J ends, which lost 7 bases and 4 bases, there was a span of 16 bases. The CDR3 length is 14 residues. Germline V lookup: CDR1 MNHEY, CDR2 SVGAGI. CDR3 coding DNA: TGTGCCAGCACCAGGCAGGCCCTTGGAGAGACCCAGTACTTC. As protein: CASTRQALGETQYF.

This chain uses TRBV19 with TRBJ2-7; 9 nucleotides line up with TRBD1. V lost 6 bases and J lost 3; bases outside the gene matches: 9. From germline, CDR1 is LNHDA and CDR2 SQIVND (reference sequence). The CDR3 length is 15 residues. CDR3 sequence: CASSLTGGDLYEQYF. CDR3 nucleotide sequence: TGTGCCAGTAGCTTGACAGGGGGGGACCTCTACGAGCAGTACTTC.

The table lists this clone with a count of one. This chain connects TRBV19 to TRBJ1-2; D possibly corresponds to TRBD1 (5 bases). Looked up from germline, CDR1 is LNHDA and CDR2 is SQIVND (reference sequence). The CDR3 is 11 residues long. The V end was cut by 9 bases, the J end by 6 bases, with 11 bases between. The CDR3 nucleotides are TGTGCCAGCCGACGGGGGGATGGCTACACCTTC. Translation: CASRRGDGYTF.

V and J are TRBV10-1 and TRBJ2-7, with D uncertain. CDR3 size: 12 residues. Trimming pared 4 bases from V and 6 bases from J, leaving 10 bases between. Germline CDR1 and CDR2: WNHNN and SYGVQD (reference sequence). DNA of the CDR3: TGCGCCAGCAGTGTTCACAGAATCGAGCAGTACTTC. Translation: CASSVHRIEQYF.

V is TRBV5-8 and J is TRBJ1-1, with D perhaps matching TRBD1 (5 bases). The germline V and J ends were trimmed by 4 bases and 3 bases, with 22 bases remaining between them. Germline assignment: CDR1 SGHTS and CDR2 YDEGEE. CDR3 size: 17 residues. The CDR3 sequence is CASSPPLGRGGDTEAFF. The CDR3 DNA reads as TGTGCCAGCAGCCCCCCCCTAGGCCGGGGAGGGGACACTGAAGCTTTCTTT.

This clone was seen only a few times. The chain has TRBV7-9 and TRBJ1-5, with a tentative D call TRBD1 (6 bases). Germline CDR1 and CDR2: SEHNR and FQNEAQ (reference sequence). V lost 0 bases, J lost 5 bases, and 8 bases lay in between. The CDR3 extends over 14 amino acids. CDR3 sequence: CASSLAAGDQPQHF. DNA of the CDR3: TGTGCCAGCAGCTTAGCGGCAGGGGATCAGCCCCAGCATTTT.